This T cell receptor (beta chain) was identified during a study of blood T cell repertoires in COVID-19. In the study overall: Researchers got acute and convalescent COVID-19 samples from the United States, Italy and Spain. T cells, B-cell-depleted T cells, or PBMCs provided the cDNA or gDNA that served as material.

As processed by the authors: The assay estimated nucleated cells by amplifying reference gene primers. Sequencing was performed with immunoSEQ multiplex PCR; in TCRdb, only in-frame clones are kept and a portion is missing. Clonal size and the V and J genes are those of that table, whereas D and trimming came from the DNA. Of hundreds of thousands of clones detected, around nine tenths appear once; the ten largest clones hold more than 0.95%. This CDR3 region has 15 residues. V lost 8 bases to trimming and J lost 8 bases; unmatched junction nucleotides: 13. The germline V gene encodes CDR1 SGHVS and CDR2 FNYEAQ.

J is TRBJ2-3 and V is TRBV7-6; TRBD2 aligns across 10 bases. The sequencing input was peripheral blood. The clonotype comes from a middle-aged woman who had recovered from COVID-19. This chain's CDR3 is CASQESSGRLGTQYF. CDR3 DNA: TGTGCCAGCCAAGAGAGTAGCGGGAGGTTGGGTACGCAGTATTTT.